Below, 23 T cell receptor beta chains from the same sample are listed, as sequenced in a study of blood T cell repertoires in COVID-19. The table came from immunoSEQ multiplex PCR; TCRdb's copy has only in-frame clones and leaves some out. Altogether 20,000 to 30,000 clones are present, almost 90% being singletons, with the ten largest covering over 1.5%. Material: peripheral blood. All receptors derive from a woman aged 55-69 years with active COVID-19.

The V and J genes are TRBV5-6 and TRBJ1-6; no definite D call. The germline V gene has CDR1 SGHDT and CDR2 YYEEEE. The CDR3 extends over 14 amino acids. The V gene lost 0 bases and the J gene lost 10 bases, with 11 bases spanning the gap. The CDR3 reads CASSLAQAGSPLHF. CDR3 nucleotides: TGTGCCAGCAGCTTGGCCCAGGCTGGCTCACCCCTCCACTTT.

The V and J genes are TRBV19 and TRBJ1-1; unclear D gene. V was shortened by 6 bases and J by 7 bases, with 12 bases between the two germline ends. Per the germline V gene, CDR1 is LNHDA and CDR2 is SQIVND (reference sequence). This CDR3 is 12 amino acids long. This CDR3 reads CASRSAAGEAFF. The CDR3 bases are TGTGCCAGTAGATCAGCTGCAGGTGAAGCTTTCTTT.

The rearrangement joins TRBV5-1 to TRBJ2-1; maybe TRBD1 (6 bases). Germline-derived CDR1 and CDR2 are SGHRS and YFSETQ. Trimming took off 4 bases at V and 8 bases at J, with 13 bases between the two ends. The CDR3 is 13 amino acids. CDR3 protein: CASSRSGDHEQFF. The CDR3 DNA follows: TGCGCCAGCAGCCGCTCAGGGGACCATGAGCAGTTCTTC.

V is TRBV2 and J is TRBJ2-7, with 10 bases aligning to TRBD1. This CDR3 spans 13 amino acids. CDR1 SNHLY and CDR2 FYNNEI come from the germline V gene. With V trimmed by 8 bases and J by 2 bases, 3 bases remained unmatched. In DNA, the CDR3 is TGTGCCAGCGAGGGACAGGGGCCCTACGAGCAGTACTTC. Protein: CASEGQGPYEQYF. Drawing the rest from reference TRBV2 and TRBJ2-7, the complete variable domain is EPEVTQTPSHQVTQMGQEVILRCVPISNHLYFYWYRQILGQKVEFLVSFYNNEISEKSEIFDDQFSVERPDGSNFTLKIRSTKLEDSAMYFCASEGQGPYEQYFGPGTRLTVT.

V and J are TRBV6-5 and TRBJ2-3; D might be TRBD1 (6 bases). Trimming took 6 bases from V and 4 from J, leaving 14 bases between them. Germline CDR1 and CDR2: MNHEY and SVGAGI. The CDR3 extends over 14 amino acids. The chain's CDR3 is CASRSGARADTQYF. DNA of the CDR3: TGTGCCAGCAGGTCAGGGGCCAGGGCAGATACGCAGTATTTT.

The V gene is TRBV11-2, the J gene TRBJ2-2, with D possibly matching TRBD2 (5 bases). The V end was cut by 8 bases, the J end by 0 bases, with 7 bases between. The germline gives CDR1 SGHAT, CDR2 FQNNGV. This CDR3 is 13 amino acids long. The CDR3, as DNA: TGTGCCAGCTCAGCGGCGAACACCGGGGAGCTGTTTTTT. The encoded protein is CASSAANTGELFF.

The chain links TRBV19 to TRBJ2-1; 8 nucleotides match TRBD2. V trimming: 4 bases; J trimming: 4 bases; junction bases outside the gene matches: 3. The CDR3 has 14 residues. CDR1 LNHDA and CDR2 SQIVND come from the germline V gene (reference sequence). The DNA for the CDR3 is TGTGCCAGTAGTACGACTAGCGCTTACAATGAGCAGTTCTTC. This codes for CASSTTSAYNEQFF.

V gene TRBV5-1 combines with J gene TRBJ1-6; TRBD1 aligns across 7 bases. The V segment lost 0 bases and the J segment 7 bases; nucleotides outside the gene matches: 4. Germline V lookup: CDR1 SGHRS, CDR2 YFSETQ. This CDR3 region has 15 residues. The CDR3 loop reads CASSLDTGENSPLHF. CDR3 nucleotide sequence: TGCGCCAGCAGCTTGGATACAGGGGAAAATTCACCCCTCCACTTT.

The chain joins TRBV3-1 (or the pseudogene TRBV3-2) to TRBJ2-3, with a weak D call TRBD2 (5 bases). V shed 0 bases and J shed 4 bases, with 11 bases lying between them. The CDR3 is 15 residues long. Germline CDR1 LGHDT, CDR2 YNNKEL (reference sequence). Written as DNA, the CDR3 is TGTGCCAGCAGCCAAGAATACGGGGATCCAGATACGCAGTATTTT. Translation gives CASSQEYGDPDTQYF.

The V gene is TRBV11-2, the J gene TRBJ2-7; D is possibly TRBD1 (6 bases). CDR1 is SGHAT, CDR2 FQNNGV, per germline. V was trimmed by 1 base and J by 9 bases, leaving 16 bases between them. The CDR3 spans 14 residues. The DNA for the CDR3 is TGTGCCAGCAGCTTAGGCAGGGGATCGTTAGGGCAGTACTTC. Translated: CASSLGRGSLGQYF.

The gene calls are TRBV6-2 or TRBV6-3 and TRBJ2-7; maybe TRBD2 (7 bases). Trimming shortened V by 4 bases and J by 3 bases, and 10 bases separated the two germline ends. The germline V gene has CDR1 MNHEY and CDR2 SVGEGT. The CDR3 covers 13 residues. CDR3 bases: TGTGCCAGCAGTTGGGGGGGCTACTACGAGCAGTACTTC. Protein: CASSWGGYYEQYF.

This sequence joins TRBV6-5 and TRBJ1-6; 8 bases agree with TRBD1. V gave up 11 bases and J gave up 5 bases; unmatched junction bases: 5. The CDR3 covers 13 residues. Germline CDR1 and CDR2: MNHEY and SVGAGI. CDR3 sequence: CAGQTGDNSPLHF. CDR3 bases: TGTGCCGGACAGACAGGGGATAATTCACCCCTCCACTTT.

This chain connects TRBV19 to TRBJ2-1; 7 bases match TRBD1. CDR3 size: 18 residues. V trimming: 0 bases; J trimming: 4 bases; junction bases outside the gene matches: 12. Germline loops: CDR1 LNHDA, CDR2 SQIVND (reference sequence). The CDR3 DNA reads as TGTGCCAGTAGTATAGACTCGCAAGGGGGCTTTGGGTACAATGAGCAGTTCTTC. Its translation: CASSIDSQGGFGYNEQFF.

CDR3 coding DNA: TGCGCCAGCAGCCAAACTGGGACAGTTCAGGGTTCGGGACGTGAAAAAGCTTTCTTT. Translating it yields CASSQTGTVQGSGREKAFF. The genes are TRBV4-3 and TRBJ1-1, with 7 bases aligning to TRBD1. J gave up 9 bases and V 2 bases, and 24 bases lay outside the gene matches. Looked up from germline, CDR1 is LGHNA and CDR2 is YSLEER. The CDR3 is 19 amino acids.

The chain joins TRBV7-2 to TRBJ2-4; 8 bases are a match to TRBD1. Germline lookup yields CDR1 SGHTA and CDR2 FQGNSA. This CDR3 region has 13 residues. Germline trimming cut 6 bases from V and 15 bases from J; bases unmatched to any gene: 13. Here the CDR3 DNA reads TGTGCCAGCAGTTTACGACAGGGGTCCTATGCGTACTTC. Protein: CASSLRQGSYAYF.

The rearrangement links TRBV29-1 to TRBJ2-7; D might be TRBD2 (5 bases). The length of the CDR3 is 12 residues. The germline V gene encodes CDR1 SQVTM and CDR2 ANQGSEA. With 5 bases removed from V and 6 bases from J, the gap between germline ends came to 14 bases. The CDR3 here is CSVLKVRGEQYF. In DNA form, the CDR3 reads TGCAGCGTTCTCAAGGTACGGGGCGAGCAGTACTTC.

This clone is a singleton in its sample. The rearrangement joins TRBV19 to TRBJ1-1; D possibly corresponds to TRBD1 (5 bases). The CDR3 runs to 15 residues. V lost 1 base, J lost 1 base, and 10 bases lay in between. CDR1 and CDR2 (germline): LNHDA, SQIVND (reference sequence). CDR3 DNA: TGTGCCAGTAGTATAGGGGCAGGGCAGAACACTGAAGCTTTCTTT. Its translation: CASSIGAGQNTEAFF.

This CDR3 is CASSGTSGRDNTGELFF. As DNA, the CDR3 is TGCGCCAGCAGTGGGACTAGCGGGAGGGATAACACCGGGGAGCTGTTTTTT. The genes are TRBV10-1 and TRBJ2-2; 15 nucleotides line up with TRBD2. V lost 4 bases and J lost 2; bases outside the gene matches: 2. Looked up from germline, CDR1 is WNHNN and CDR2 is SYGVQD (reference sequence). CDR3 size: 17 residues.

This rearrangement joins TRBV19 to TRBJ2-1, with D possibly TRBD1 on 5 matching bases. V was shortened by 1 base and J by 12 bases, with 7 bases between the two germline ends. The CDR3 spans 11 residues. In germline, CDR1 is LNHDA, CDR2 SQIVND (reference sequence). DNA for the CDR3: TGTGCCAGTAGTATAGGGGGCTTGCAGTTCTTC. Amino acid sequence: CASSIGGLQFF.

This clone came up a few times. This chain uses TRBV28 with TRBJ2-1; tentative D call: TRBD2 (5 bases). CDR3 length equals 14 residues. Trimming took 3 bases from V and 12 from J, leaving 18 bases between them. Germline values: CDR1 MDHEN, CDR2 SYDVKM. The CDR3 protein is CASSFLVRGTLQFF. CDR3 DNA sequence: TGTGCCAGCAGTTTTCTAGTTCGGGGTACGTTGCAGTTCTTC.

This clone was seen only once. This chain's CDR3 is CASSETGDGDQPQHF. CDR3 DNA sequence: TGTGCCAGCAGCGAAACAGGGGATGGGGATCAGCCCCAGCATTTT. V gene TRBV7-9 combines with J gene TRBJ1-5; 7 positions agree with TRBD1. With V trimmed by 5 bases and J by 5 bases, 9 bases remained unmatched. This CDR3 has 15 amino acids. From germline, CDR1 is SEHNR and CDR2 FQNEAQ (reference sequence).

The CDR3 DNA sequence: TGTGCCAGCTCACCACTGGGACTAGCGGAGAGCACAGATACGCAGTATTTT. Translated: CASSPLGLAESTDTQYF. The chain combines TRBV18 with TRBJ2-3; TRBD2 aligns across 11 bases. Trimming took 1 base from V and 0 from J; bases not matched to a gene: 3. The germline V gene encodes CDR1 KGHSH and CDR2 LQKENI. There are 17 residues in the CDR3.

The CDR3 DNA follows: TGCGCCAGCAGCCTGGGACTAGCGGCAAGGTTCTACGAGCAGTACTTC. This encodes CASSLGLAARFYEQYF. V is TRBV5-1 and J is TRBJ2-7, with 11 positions matching TRBD2. CDR3 length: 16 residues. The V and J ends lost 4 bases and 3 bases, in that order; junction bases with no gene match: 9. Germline V gene data show CDR1 as SGHRS and CDR2 as YFSETQ.